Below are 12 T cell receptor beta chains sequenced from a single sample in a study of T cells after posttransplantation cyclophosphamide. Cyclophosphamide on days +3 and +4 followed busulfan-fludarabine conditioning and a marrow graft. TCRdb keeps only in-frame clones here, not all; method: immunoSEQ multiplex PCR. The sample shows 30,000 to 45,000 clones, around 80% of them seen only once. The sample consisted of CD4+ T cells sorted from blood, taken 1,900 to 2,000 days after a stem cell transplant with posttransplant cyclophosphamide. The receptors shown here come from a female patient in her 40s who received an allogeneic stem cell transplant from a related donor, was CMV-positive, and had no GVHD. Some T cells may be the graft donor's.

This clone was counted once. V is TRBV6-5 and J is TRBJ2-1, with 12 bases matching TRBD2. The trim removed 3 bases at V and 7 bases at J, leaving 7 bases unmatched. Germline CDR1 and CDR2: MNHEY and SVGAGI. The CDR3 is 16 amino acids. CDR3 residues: CASSYATSGGRNEQFF. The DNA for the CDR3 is TGTGCCAGCAGTTATGCGACTAGCGGGGGCCGGAATGAGCAGTTCTTC.

This CDR3 is CASSADRASNTIYF. DNA of the CDR3: TGTGCCAGCAGCGCTGACAGGGCGAGTAACACCATATATTTT. The chain couples TRBV9 to TRBJ1-3, with 7 bases that match TRBD1. The CDR3 covers 14 residues. The ends lost 3 bases at V and 7 bases at J; junction bases unmatched: 7. Germline CDR1 SGDLS, CDR2 YYNGEE.

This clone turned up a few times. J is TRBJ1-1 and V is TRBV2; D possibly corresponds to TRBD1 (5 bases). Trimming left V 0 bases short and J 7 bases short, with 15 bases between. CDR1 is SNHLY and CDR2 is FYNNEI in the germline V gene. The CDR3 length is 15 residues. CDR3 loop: CASSEALGGSGEAFF. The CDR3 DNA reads TGTGCCAGCAGTGAAGCGCTTGGGGGGTCAGGTGAAGCTTTCTTT.

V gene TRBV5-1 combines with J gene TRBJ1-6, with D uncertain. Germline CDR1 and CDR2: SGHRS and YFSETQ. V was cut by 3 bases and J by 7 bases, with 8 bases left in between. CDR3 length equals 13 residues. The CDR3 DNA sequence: TGCGCCAGCAGCTCCCAGGAAAATTCACCCCTCCACTTT. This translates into CASSSQENSPLHF.

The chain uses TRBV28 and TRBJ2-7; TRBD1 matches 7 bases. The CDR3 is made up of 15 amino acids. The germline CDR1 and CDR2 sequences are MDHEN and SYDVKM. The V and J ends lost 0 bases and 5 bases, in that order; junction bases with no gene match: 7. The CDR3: CASSLWAGGSDEQYF. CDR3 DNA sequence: TGTGCCAGCAGTTTATGGGCAGGGGGAAGCGACGAGCAGTACTTC.

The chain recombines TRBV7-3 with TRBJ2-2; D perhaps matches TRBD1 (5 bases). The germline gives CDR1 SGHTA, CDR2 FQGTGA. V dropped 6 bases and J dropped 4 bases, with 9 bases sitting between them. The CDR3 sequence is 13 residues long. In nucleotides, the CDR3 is TGTGCCAGCAGTCTTACAGGCACCGGGGAGCTGTTTTTT. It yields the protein CASSLTGTGELFF.

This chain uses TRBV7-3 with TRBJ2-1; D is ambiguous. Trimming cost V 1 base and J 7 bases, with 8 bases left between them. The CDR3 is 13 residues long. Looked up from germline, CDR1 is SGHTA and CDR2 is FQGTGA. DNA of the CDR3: TGTGCCAGCAGCTTAAGTGGCGGTAATGAGCAGTTCTTC. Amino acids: CASSLSGGNEQFF.

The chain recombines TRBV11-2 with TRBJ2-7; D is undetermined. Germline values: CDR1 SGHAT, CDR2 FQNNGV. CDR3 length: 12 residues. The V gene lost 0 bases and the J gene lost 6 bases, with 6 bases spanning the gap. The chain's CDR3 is CASSLEVGEQYF. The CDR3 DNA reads TGTGCCAGCAGCTTAGAGGTCGGCGAGCAGTACTTC.

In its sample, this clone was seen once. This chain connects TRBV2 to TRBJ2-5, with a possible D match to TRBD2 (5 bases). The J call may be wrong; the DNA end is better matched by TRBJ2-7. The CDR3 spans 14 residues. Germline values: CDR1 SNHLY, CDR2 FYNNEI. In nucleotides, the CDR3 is TGTGCCAGCAGTATTTGGACCCCGGGGTCCGAGCAGTACTTC. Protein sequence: CASSIWTPGSEQYF.

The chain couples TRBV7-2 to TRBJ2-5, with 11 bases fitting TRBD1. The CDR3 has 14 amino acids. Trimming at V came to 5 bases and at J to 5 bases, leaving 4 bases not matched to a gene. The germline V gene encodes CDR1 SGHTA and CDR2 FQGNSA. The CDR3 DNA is TGTGCCAGCAGCCCGGACAGGGGGCTGGAGACCCAGTACTTC. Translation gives CASSPDRGLETQYF. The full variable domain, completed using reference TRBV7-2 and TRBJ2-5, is GAGVSQSPSNKVTEKGKDVELRCDPISGHTALYWYRQSLGQGLEFLIYFQGNSAPDKSGLPSDRFSAERTGGSVSTLTIQRTQQEDSAVYLCASSPDRGLETQYFGPGTRLLVL.

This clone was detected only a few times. The CDR3 coding sequence is TGTGCCAGCAGCTCTGTCCGGAGCAATCAGCCCCAGCATTTT. Amino acid sequence: CASSSVRSNQPQHF. The J gene is TRBJ1-5, the V gene TRBV5-6; D ambiguous. V lost 3 bases and J lost 1, with 8 bases in between. The germline V gene encodes CDR1 SGHDT and CDR2 YYEEEE. The CDR3 contains 14 residues.

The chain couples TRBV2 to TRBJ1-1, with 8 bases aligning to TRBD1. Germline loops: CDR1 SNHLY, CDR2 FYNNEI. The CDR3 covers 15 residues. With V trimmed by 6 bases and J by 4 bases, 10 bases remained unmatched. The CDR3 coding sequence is TGTGCCAGCAGATGGGACAGGCCACCTAGCACTGAAGCTTTCTTT. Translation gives CASRWDRPPSTEAFF.